The 2 T cell receptor beta chains below all came from one sample that was sequenced in a study of T cells after yellow fever vaccination. TCRdb independently ran MiXCR on the 5' RACE reads; one entry per CDR3 protein. The table has about 300,000 distinct CDR3 sequences, around 7.3% seen once. The material was PBMCs, obtained roughly 45 days after the first yellow fever vaccination. These receptors were collected from a young man who received the YFV17D yellow fever vaccine.

Many counts were recorded for this clonotype. The chain recombines TRBV5-7 with TRBJ2-7; TRBD2 might be the D (6 bases). TRBV5-7 falls under the ORF class, with uncertain function. The V and J ends lost 0 bases and 4 bases respectively, with 14 bases between them. The CDR3 has 15 residues. The CDR3 loop is CASSLAGGTLYEQYV. CDR3 bases: TGTGCCAGCAGCTTGGCTGGGGGGACCCTTTACGAGCAGTACGTC.

In this sample, this clonotype turned up a few times. The rearrangement links TRBV5-1 to TRBJ2-7; the D gene is possibly TRBD2 (5 bases). The CDR3 is 13 amino acids. Trimming pared 3 bases from V and 7 bases from J, leaving 14 bases between. In germline, CDR1 is SGHRS, CDR2 YFSETQ. This chain's CDR3 is CASSSDSFREQYV. CDR3 nucleotides: TGCGCCAGCAGCTCGGACTCGTTTCGGGAGCAGTACGTC.